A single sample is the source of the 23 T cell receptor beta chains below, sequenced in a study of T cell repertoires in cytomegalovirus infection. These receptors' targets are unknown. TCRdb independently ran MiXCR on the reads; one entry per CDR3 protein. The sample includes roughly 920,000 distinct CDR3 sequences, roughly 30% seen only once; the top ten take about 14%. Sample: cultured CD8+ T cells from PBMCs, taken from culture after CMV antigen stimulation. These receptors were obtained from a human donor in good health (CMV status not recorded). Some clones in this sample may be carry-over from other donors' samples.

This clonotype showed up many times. The CDR3 is CASSSRHRVNYGYTF. The CDR3 bases are TGTGCCAGCAGCTCACGACATCGAGTAAACTATGGCTACACCTTC. The rearrangement uses TRBV7-2 and TRBJ1-2; D remains ambiguous. Germline V gives CDR1 SGHTA, CDR2 FQGNSA. Deletions cut 4 bases from V and 2 bases from J, with 14 bases between. The CDR3 spans 15 residues.

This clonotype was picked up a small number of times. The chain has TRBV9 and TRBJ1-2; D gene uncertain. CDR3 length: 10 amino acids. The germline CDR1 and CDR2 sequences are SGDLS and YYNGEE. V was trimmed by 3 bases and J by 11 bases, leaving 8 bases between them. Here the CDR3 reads CASSGPEYTF. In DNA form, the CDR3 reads TGTGCCAGCAGCGGTCCTGAGTACACCTTC.

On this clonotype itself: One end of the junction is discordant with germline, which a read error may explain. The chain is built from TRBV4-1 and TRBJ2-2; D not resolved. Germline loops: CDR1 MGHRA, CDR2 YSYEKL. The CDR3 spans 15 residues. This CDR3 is CASSPEAQNTGELFF. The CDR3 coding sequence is TGTGCCAGCAGCCCAGAGGCACAGAACACCGGGGAGCTGTTTTTT.

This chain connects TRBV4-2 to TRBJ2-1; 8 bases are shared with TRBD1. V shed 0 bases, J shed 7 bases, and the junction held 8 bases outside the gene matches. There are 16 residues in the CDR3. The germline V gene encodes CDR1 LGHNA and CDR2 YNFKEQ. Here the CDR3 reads CASSQEQGDPINEQFF. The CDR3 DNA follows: TGTGCCAGCAGCCAAGAACAGGGGGACCCTATTAATGAGCAGTTCTTC.

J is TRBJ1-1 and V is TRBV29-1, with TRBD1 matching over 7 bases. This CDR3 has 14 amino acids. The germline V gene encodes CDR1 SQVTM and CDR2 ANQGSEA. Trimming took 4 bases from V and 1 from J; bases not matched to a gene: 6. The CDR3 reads CSVAGTAENTEAFF. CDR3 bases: TGCAGCGTTGCCGGGACAGCGGAGAACACTGAAGCTTTCTTT.

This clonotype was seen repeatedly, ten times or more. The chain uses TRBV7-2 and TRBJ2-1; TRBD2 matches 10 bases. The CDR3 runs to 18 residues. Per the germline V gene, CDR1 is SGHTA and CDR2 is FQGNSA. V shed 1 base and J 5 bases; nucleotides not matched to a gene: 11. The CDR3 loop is CASSLVLAGVSLHNEQFF. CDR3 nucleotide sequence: TGTGCCAGCAGCTTAGTTCTAGCGGGGGTTTCGCTCCACAATGAGCAGTTCTTC.

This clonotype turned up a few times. The CDR3 bases are TGTGCCAGCGGATACAGGATCATGAACACTGAAGCTTTCTTT. It codes for CASGYRIMNTEAFF. The V call is TRBV6-6, the J call TRBJ1-1; D is possibly TRBD1 (5 bases). V was clipped by 8 bases and J by 0 bases, with 13 bases between them. The CDR3 has 14 residues. Germline-derived CDR1 and CDR2 are MNHNY and SVGAGI (reference sequence).

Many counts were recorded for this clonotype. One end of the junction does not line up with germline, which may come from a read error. CDR3 loop: CARSGRSTDTQYF. DNA of the CDR3: TGTGCCCGCAGCGGCAGAAGCACAGATACGCAGTATTTT. This chain connects TRBV7-9 to TRBJ2-3; a possible D gene is TRBD2 (5 bases). This CDR3 is built from 13 residues. CDR1 SEHNR and CDR2 FQNEAQ come from the germline V gene (reference sequence).

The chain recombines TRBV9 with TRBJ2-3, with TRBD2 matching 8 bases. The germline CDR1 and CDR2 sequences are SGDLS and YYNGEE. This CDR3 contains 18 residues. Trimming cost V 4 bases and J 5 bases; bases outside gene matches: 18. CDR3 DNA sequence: TGTGCCAGCAGCCCCCCCCCCCGGGGTGGACTAGCCCTAGATACGCAGTATTTT. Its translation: CASSPPPRGGLALDTQYF.

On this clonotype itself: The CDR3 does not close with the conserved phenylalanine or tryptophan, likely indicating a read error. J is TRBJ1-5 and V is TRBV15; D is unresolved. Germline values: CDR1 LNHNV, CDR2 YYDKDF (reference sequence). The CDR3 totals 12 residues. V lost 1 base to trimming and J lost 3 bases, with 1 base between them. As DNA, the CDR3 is TGTGCCACCAGCAGAGTCAATCAGCCCCAGCATCTT. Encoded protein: CATSRVNQPQHL.

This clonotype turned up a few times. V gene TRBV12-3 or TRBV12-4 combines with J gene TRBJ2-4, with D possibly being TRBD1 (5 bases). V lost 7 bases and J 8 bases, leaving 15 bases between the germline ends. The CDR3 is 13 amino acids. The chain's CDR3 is CASTQQGGDIQYF. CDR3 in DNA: TGTGCCAGCACCCAGCAGGGTGGGGACATTCAGTACTTC.

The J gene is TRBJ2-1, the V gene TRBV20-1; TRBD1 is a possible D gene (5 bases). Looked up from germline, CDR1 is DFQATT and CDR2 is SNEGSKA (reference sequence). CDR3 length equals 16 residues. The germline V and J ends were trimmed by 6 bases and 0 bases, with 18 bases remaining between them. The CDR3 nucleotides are TGCAGTGCCGTAATGACAGTTGGATTCTCCTACAATGAGCAGTTCTTC. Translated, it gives CSAVMTVGFSYNEQFF.

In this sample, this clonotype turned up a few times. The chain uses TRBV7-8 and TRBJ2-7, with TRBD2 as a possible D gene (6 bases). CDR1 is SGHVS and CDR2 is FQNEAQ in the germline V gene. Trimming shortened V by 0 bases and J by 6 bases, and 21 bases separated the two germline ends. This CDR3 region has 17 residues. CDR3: CASSLAREEGFSLEQYV. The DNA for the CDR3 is TGTGCCAGCAGCTTAGCGCGTGAGGAGGGGTTTTCCCTCGAGCAGTACGTC.

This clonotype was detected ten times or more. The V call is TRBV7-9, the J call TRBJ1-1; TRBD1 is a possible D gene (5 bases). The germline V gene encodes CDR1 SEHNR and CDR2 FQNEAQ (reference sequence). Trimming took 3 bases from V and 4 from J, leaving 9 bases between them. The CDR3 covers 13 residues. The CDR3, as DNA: TGTGCCAGCAGCTTGTCAGGGTTCACTGAAGCTTTCTTT. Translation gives CASSLSGFTEAFF.

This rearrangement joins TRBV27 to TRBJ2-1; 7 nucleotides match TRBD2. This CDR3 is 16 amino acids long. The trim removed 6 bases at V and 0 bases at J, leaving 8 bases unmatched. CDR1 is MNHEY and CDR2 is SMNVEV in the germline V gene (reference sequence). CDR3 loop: CASSSSSGRSYNEQFF. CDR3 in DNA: TGTGCCAGCAGCTCCTCTAGCGGACGCTCCTACAATGAGCAGTTCTTC.

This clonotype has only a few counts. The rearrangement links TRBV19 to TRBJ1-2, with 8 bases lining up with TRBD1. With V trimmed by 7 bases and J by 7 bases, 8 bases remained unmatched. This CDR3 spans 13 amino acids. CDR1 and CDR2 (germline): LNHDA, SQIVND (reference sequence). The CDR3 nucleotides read TGTGCCAGTACTCCGGACAGGGCCCTTGGCTACACCTTC. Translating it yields CASTPDRALGYTF.

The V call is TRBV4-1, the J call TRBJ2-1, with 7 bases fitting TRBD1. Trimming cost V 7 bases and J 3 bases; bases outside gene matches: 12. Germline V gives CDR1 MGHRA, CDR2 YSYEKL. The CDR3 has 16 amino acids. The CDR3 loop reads CASTGGQRTIYNEQFF. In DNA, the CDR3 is TGCGCCAGCACTGGGGGACAGCGAACGATCTACAATGAGCAGTTCTTC.

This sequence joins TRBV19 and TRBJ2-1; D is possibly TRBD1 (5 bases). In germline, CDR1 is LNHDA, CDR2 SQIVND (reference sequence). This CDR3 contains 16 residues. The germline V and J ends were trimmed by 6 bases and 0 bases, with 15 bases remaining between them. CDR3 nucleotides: TGTGCCAGTAGCGCTGACAGCATCACCTCCTACAATGAGCAGTTCTTC. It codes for CASSADSITSYNEQFF.

CDR3 DNA: TGTGCCAGCAGTCCGCTGGGCGTAACCCAGTACTTC. Its protein is CASSPLGVTQYF. V is TRBV7-9 and J is TRBJ2-5; D remains ambiguous. The CDR3 loop spans 12 amino acids. Germline assignment: CDR1 SEHNR and CDR2 FQNEAQ (reference sequence). With 6 bases removed from V and 8 bases from J, the gap between germline ends came to 13 bases.

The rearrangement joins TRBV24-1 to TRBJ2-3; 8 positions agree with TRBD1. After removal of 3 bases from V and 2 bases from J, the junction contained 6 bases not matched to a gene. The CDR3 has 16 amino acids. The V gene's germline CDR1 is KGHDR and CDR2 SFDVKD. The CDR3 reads CATSDPRDRITDTQYF. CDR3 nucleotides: TGTGCCACCAGTGATCCACGGGACAGGATCACAGATACGCAGTATTTT.

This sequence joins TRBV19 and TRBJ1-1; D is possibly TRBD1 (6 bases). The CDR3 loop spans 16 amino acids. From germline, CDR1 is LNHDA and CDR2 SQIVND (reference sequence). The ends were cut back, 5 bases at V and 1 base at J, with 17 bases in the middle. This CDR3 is CASSLPLPGQNTEAFF. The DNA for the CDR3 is TGTGCCAGTAGTCTACCCCTCCCGGGACAGAACACTGAAGCTTTCTTT.

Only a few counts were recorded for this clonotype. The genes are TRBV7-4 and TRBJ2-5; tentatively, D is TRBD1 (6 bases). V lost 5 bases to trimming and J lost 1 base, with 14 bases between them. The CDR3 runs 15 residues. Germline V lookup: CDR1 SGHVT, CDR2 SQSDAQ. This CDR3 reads CASSHLLGGQETQYF. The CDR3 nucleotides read TGTGCCAGCAGCCACCTTCTAGGGGGCCAAGAGACCCAGTACTTC.

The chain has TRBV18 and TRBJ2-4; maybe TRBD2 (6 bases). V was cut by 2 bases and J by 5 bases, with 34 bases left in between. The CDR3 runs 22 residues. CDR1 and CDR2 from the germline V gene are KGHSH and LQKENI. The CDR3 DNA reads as TGTGCCAGCTCACCAGGGGGGACGGAAGGGCCCTCGACCTTTTACTTAGAAAACATTCAGTACTTC. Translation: CASSPGGTEGPSTFYLENIQYF.